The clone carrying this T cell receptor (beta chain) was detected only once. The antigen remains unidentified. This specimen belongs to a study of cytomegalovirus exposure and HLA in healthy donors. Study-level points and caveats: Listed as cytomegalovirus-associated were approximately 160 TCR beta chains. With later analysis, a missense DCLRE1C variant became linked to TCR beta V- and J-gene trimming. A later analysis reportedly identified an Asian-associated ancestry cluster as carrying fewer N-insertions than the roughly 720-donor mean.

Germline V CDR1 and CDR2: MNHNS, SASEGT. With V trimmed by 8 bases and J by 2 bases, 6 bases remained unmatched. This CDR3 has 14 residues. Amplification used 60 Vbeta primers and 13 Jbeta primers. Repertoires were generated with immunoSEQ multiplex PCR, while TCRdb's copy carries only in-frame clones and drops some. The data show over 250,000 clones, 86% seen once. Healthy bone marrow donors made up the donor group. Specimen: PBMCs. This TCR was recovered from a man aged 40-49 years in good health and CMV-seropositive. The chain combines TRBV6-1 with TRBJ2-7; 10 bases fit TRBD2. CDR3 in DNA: TGTGCCAGCGAACTAGCGGGATTAACCTACGAGCAGTACTTC. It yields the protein CASELAGLTYEQYF.